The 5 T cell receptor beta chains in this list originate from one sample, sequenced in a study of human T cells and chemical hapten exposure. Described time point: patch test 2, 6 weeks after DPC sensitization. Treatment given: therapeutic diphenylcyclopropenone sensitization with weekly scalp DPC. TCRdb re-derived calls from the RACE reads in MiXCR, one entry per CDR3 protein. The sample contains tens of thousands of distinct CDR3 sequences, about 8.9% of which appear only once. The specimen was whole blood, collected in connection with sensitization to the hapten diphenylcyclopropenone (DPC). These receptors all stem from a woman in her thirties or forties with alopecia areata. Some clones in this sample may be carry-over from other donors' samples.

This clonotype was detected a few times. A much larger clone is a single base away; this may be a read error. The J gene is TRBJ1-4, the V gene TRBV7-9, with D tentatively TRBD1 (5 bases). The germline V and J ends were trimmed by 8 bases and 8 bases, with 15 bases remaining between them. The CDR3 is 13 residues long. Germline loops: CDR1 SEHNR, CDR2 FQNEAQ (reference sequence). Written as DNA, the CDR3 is TGTGCCAGCCACGGGGCTAAAGGGGAAAAACTGTTTTTT. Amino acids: CASHGAKGEKLFF. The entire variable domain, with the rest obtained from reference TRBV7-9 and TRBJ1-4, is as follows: DTGVSQNPRHKITKRGQNVTFRCDPISEHNRLYWYRQTLGQGPEFLTYFQNEAQLEKSRLLSDRFSAERPKGSFSTLEIQRTEQGDSAMYLCASHGAKGEKLFFGSGTQLSVL.

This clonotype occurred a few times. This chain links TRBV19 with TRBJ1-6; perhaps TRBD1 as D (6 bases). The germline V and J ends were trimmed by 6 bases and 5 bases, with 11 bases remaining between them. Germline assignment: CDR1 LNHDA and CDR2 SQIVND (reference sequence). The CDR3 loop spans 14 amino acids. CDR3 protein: CASSADSHNSPLHF. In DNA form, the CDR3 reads TGTGCCAGTAGCGCGGACAGCCATAATTCACCCCTCCACTTT. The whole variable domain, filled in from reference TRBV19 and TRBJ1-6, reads DGGITQSPKYLFRKEGQNVTLSCEQNLNHDAMYWYRQDPGQGLRLIYYSQIVNDFQKGDIAEGYSVSREKKESFPLTVTSAQKNPTAFYLCASSADSHNSPLHFGNGTRLTVT.

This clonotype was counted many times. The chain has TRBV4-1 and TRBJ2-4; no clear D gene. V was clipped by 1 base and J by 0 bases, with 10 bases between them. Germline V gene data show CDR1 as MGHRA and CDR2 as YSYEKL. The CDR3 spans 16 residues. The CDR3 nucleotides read TGCGCCAGCAGCCAAGTAATTAGCCTAGCCAAAAACATTCAGTACTTC. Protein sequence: CASSQVISLAKNIQYF.

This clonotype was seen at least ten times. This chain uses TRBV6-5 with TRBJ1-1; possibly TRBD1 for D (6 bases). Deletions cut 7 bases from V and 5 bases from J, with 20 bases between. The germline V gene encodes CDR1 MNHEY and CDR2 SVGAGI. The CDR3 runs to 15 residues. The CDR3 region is CASTPEPGGMTEAFF. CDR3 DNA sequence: TGTGCCAGCACTCCAGAACCGGGGGGCATGACTGAAGCTTTCTTT.

In nucleotides, the CDR3 is TGCAGCGTTGTACGACAGGGGGGCACTGAAGCTTTCTTT. Its protein is CSVVRQGGTEAFF. This chain joins TRBV29-1 and TRBJ1-1; 9 bases are shared with TRBD1. This CDR3 has 13 amino acids. V dropped 4 bases and J dropped 4; count of bases not matched to a gene: 4. Germline V lookup: CDR1 SQVTM, CDR2 ANQGSEA. The full variable domain, with the rest looked up from reference TRBV29-1 and TRBJ1-1, is SAVISQKPSRDICQRGTSLTIQCQVDSQVTMMFWYRQQPGQSLTLIATANQGSEATYESGFVIDKFPISRPNLTFSTLTVSNMSPEDSSIYLCSVVRQGGTEAFFGQGTRLTVV.